Listed here are 30 T cell receptor beta chains from one sample, sequenced in a study of shared clonotypes between healthy human individuals. Naive CD8 isolation took CD45RO-negative cells positively selected for CCR7 and excluded terminally differentiated effector memory CD45RA+ cells. Here immunoSEQ multiplex PCR was the method, and the copy in TCRdb shows in-frame clones only, minus some. This sample has approximately 1.9 million clones, with 90% to 95% found just once. Sample: naive CD8+ T cells from PBMCs. The receptor source for this set is a man younger than 35 in good health. Some clones in this sample may be carry-over from other donors' samples.

This chain uses TRBV29-1 with TRBJ2-7; 10 bases fit TRBD1. The CDR3 runs 12 residues. In germline, CDR1 is SQVTM, CDR2 ANQGSEA. Trimming cost V 7 bases and J 7 bases; bases outside gene matches: 7. The CDR3 nucleotides read TGCAGCGCCTGGGACAGGGGCTGGGAGCAGTACTTC. This codes for CSAWDRGWEQYF.

V gene TRBV19 combines with J gene TRBJ1-1; the D gene is possibly TRBD1 (6 bases). This CDR3 has 15 residues. The germline V gene has CDR1 LNHDA and CDR2 SQIVND (reference sequence). V lost 4 bases and J lost 1, with 13 bases in between. CDR3 nucleotides: TGTGCCAGTAGTACCTTTGGGGGCAAGAACACTGAAGCTTTCTTT. The encoded protein is CASSTFGGKNTEAFF. Together with reference TRBV19 and TRBJ1-1, the CDR3 gives the full variable domain: DGGITQSPKYLFRKEGQNVTLSCEQNLNHDAMYWYRQDPGQGLRLIYYSQIVNDFQKGDIAEGYSVSREKKESFPLTVTSAQKNPTAFYLCASSTFGGKNTEAFFGQGTRLTVV.

V and J are TRBV9 and TRBJ2-1, with 8 bases identical to TRBD1. In germline, CDR1 is SGDLS, CDR2 YYNGEE. After removal of 4 bases from V and 4 bases from J, the junction contained 16 bases not matched to a gene. The length of the CDR3 is 18 residues. The CDR3 here is CASSPSGAGGNRYNEQFF. CDR3 DNA sequence: TGTGCCAGCAGCCCTTCCGGAGCAGGGGGCAATAGGTACAATGAGCAGTTCTTC.

This sequence joins TRBV2 and TRBJ1-4; possible D gene TRBD1, 5 bases. Trimming pared 10 bases from V and 6 bases from J, leaving 18 bases between. The CDR3 covers 14 residues. Germline CDR1 and CDR2: SNHLY and FYNNEI. The CDR3 loop is CAKGTLGLDEKLFF. As DNA, the CDR3 is TGTGCCAAGGGGACCTTGGGGCTGGATGAAAAACTGTTTTTT.

The chain carries TRBV27 and TRBJ2-7; no definite D call. Germline values: CDR1 MNHEY, CDR2 SMNVEV (reference sequence). Deletions cut 3 bases from V and 2 bases from J, with 17 bases between. The CDR3 has 16 residues. The CDR3 DNA reads as TGTGCCAGCAGTTTGGGATCGGCTTCCCCACCCTACGAGCAGTACTTC. It is translated as CASSLGSASPPYEQYF.

This sequence joins TRBV7-2 and TRBJ1-5, with unresolved D. The CDR3 covers 13 residues. Germline values: CDR1 SGHTA, CDR2 FQGNSA. V lost 1 base to trimming and J lost 5 bases, with 6 bases between them. The CDR3 bases are TGTGCCAGCAGCTTAGGCGGAGATCAGCCCCAGCATTTT. It codes for CASSLGGDQPQHF.

This clone was found a few times. J is TRBJ1-5 and V is TRBV4-1; the match to TRBD1 covers 7 bases. With V trimmed by 9 bases and J by 0 bases, 8 bases remained unmatched. CDR3 length: 15 amino acids. Germline loops: CDR1 MGHRA, CDR2 YSYEKL. The CDR3 region is CASRGQDSSNQPQHF. CDR3 nucleotides: TGCGCCAGTAGAGGACAGGACAGTAGCAATCAGCCCCAGCATTTT.

As regards this clone: This sample includes further DNA sequences coding for the same CDR3. The rearrangement links TRBV9 to TRBJ2-7, with 8 bases lining up with TRBD2. J was trimmed by 2 bases and V by 4 bases; bases with no gene match: 5. Germline CDR1 reads SGDLS; CDR2 reads YYNGEE. CDR3 length: 14 residues. In DNA form, the CDR3 reads TGTGCCAGCAGCCCTCAGGGACTAGCCTACGAGCAGTACTTC. Its translation is CASSPQGLAYEQYF.

This chain uses TRBV29-1 with TRBJ2-7; 7 bases agree with TRBD1. Looked up from germline, CDR1 is SQVTM and CDR2 is ANQGSEA. The CDR3 is made up of 16 amino acids. The J segment lost 0 bases and the V segment lost 6 bases, leaving 14 bases of the junction unmatched. CDR3 residues: CSVAGTETFNSYEQYF. The CDR3 bases are TGCAGCGTGGCCGGGACAGAAACTTTTAACTCCTACGAGCAGTACTTC.

The CDR3: CASSLDSGGGNYGYTF. CDR3 DNA: TGTGCCAGCAGCTTAGATTCAGGGGGAGGTAACTATGGCTACACCTTC. The chain combines TRBV7-8 with TRBJ1-2; 7 nucleotides match TRBD1. Germline CDR1 and CDR2: SGHVS and FQNEAQ. This CDR3 contains 16 residues. Unmatched junction bases numbered 6, after V lost 1 base and J lost 1 base.

The gene calls are TRBV2 and TRBJ2-7; 10 bases line up with TRBD2. The CDR3 is 16 residues long. Germline values: CDR1 SNHLY, CDR2 FYNNEI. V was clipped by 1 base and J by 3 bases; unmatched bases: 6. Written as DNA, the CDR3 is TGTGCCAGCAGTGAAGTGGGACTAGCGAGGGTCTACGAGCAGTACTTC. It yields the protein CASSEVGLARVYEQYF.

This chain links TRBV11-2 with TRBJ2-7, with no clear D. The V end lost 2 bases, the J end lost 2 bases, and 13 bases lay between the germline ends. CDR3 size: 15 residues. CDR1 and CDR2 from the germline V gene are SGHAT and FQNNGV. As DNA, the CDR3 is TGTGCCAGCAGCTTAACCTCACACCGAGCCTACGAGCAGTACTTC. Translated, it gives CASSLTSHRAYEQYF.

The chain is built from TRBV7-9 and TRBJ2-1; D is unresolved. This CDR3 has 15 residues. V was shortened by 2 bases and J by 0 bases, with 8 bases between the two germline ends. CDR1 and CDR2 from the germline V gene are SEHNR and FQNEAQ (reference sequence). CDR3 nucleotide sequence: TGTGCCAGCAGCTTAAATCCGAGCTCCTACAATGAGCAGTTCTTC. Its translation is CASSLNPSSYNEQFF.

The chain joins TRBV4-2 to TRBJ2-7, with 12 bases identical to TRBD2. Germline loops: CDR1 LGHNA, CDR2 YNFKEQ. The CDR3 runs to 17 residues. The junction had 13 bases not matched to a gene; V was cut back by 3 bases and J by 7 bases. The CDR3 region is CASSQFLAGGPGGEQYF. CDR3 in DNA: TGTGCCAGCAGCCAGTTTCTAGCGGGAGGGCCAGGTGGGGAGCAGTACTTC.

The chain recombines TRBV28 with TRBJ2-1; a possible D gene is TRBD2 (6 bases). CDR1 MDHEN and CDR2 SYDVKM come from the germline V gene. Trimming removed 4 bases at V and 1 base at J, with 11 bases between. This CDR3 spans 15 amino acids. The CDR3 region is CASSWGGESYNEQFF. DNA of the CDR3: TGTGCCAGCAGTTGGGGCGGGGAGTCCTACAATGAGCAGTTCTTC.

The chain couples TRBV27 to TRBJ2-1; 7 positions agree with TRBD2. Germline-derived CDR1 and CDR2 are MNHEY and SMNVEV (reference sequence). CDR3 length equals 16 residues. Trimming cost V 6 bases and J 4 bases; bases outside gene matches: 12. CDR3 nucleotides: TGTGCCAGCAGCAATAGACCGGGACTAACGTACAATGAGCAGTTCTTC. Its protein is CASSNRPGLTYNEQFF.

CDR3 nucleotide sequence: TGTGCCAGCAGTTCTCTAGGGACAGGGGGCGAGACCCAGTACTTC. The encoded protein is CASSSLGTGGETQYF. The chain joins TRBV6-5 to TRBJ2-5, with 12 bases aligning to TRBD1. In germline, CDR1 is MNHEY, CDR2 SVGAGI. The CDR3 loop spans 15 amino acids. Trimming at V came to 4 bases and at J to 5 bases, leaving 5 bases not matched to a gene.

The rearrangement uses TRBV7-3 and TRBJ2-1, with a possible D match to TRBD2 (6 bases). Trimming pared 4 bases from V and 7 bases from J, leaving 17 bases between. From germline, CDR1 is SGHTA and CDR2 FQGTGA. The CDR3 sequence is 15 residues long. Written as DNA, the CDR3 is TGTGCCAGCAGCTCTACTAGCCACTCGGGGAATGAGCAGTTCTTC. Amino acid sequence: CASSSTSHSGNEQFF.

The chain employs TRBV4-2 and TRBJ2-7, with 10 positions matching TRBD2. After removal of 1 base from V and 5 bases from J, the junction contained 5 bases not matched to a gene. The germline V gene encodes CDR1 LGHNA and CDR2 YNFKEQ. CDR3 length equals 15 residues. The CDR3 region is CASSQVVTSGNEQYF. DNA for the CDR3: TGTGCCAGCAGCCAAGTTGTTACTAGCGGGAACGAGCAGTACTTC.

The chain links TRBV6-5 to TRBJ1-2; no reliable D call. V was pared by 2 bases and J by 4 bases, with 8 bases between. The CDR3 has 13 residues. CDR1 is MNHEY, CDR2 SVGAGI, per germline. CDR3 DNA sequence: TGTGCCAGCAGTTACCGGACCCTCTATGGCTACACCTTC. Encoded protein: CASSYRTLYGYTF.

The CDR3 region is CASSPQGHEQYF. CDR3 in DNA: TGTGCCAGCAGCCCACAGGGCCACGAGCAGTACTTC. J is TRBJ2-7 and V is TRBV11-2; a possible D gene is TRBD1 (6 bases). Germline V gene lookup returns CDR1 SGHAT and CDR2 FQNNGV. Trimming pared 5 bases from V and 5 bases from J, leaving 10 bases between. This CDR3 is built from 12 residues.

The chain has TRBV5-4 and TRBJ1-1; possibly TRBD1 for D (5 bases). The CDR3 is 14 amino acids. With 4 bases removed from V and 1 base from J, the gap between germline ends came to 11 bases. CDR1 and CDR2 (germline): SGHNT, YYREEE (reference sequence). The CDR3 region is CASSAGLTNTEAFF. In nucleotides, the CDR3 is TGTGCCAGCAGCGCGGGACTGACGAACACTGAAGCTTTCTTT.

The chain combines TRBV27 with TRBJ2-7; 11 bases align to TRBD1. Trimming at V came to 7 bases and at J to 3 bases, leaving 5 bases not matched to a gene. Germline V lookup: CDR1 MNHEY, CDR2 SMNVEV (reference sequence). The CDR3 loop spans 14 amino acids. The CDR3 here is CASKGTGGFYEQYF. The CDR3, as DNA: TGTGCCAGCAAAGGGACAGGGGGTTTCTACGAGCAGTACTTC.

CDR3 nucleotide sequence: TGTGCCAGCAGCCAAACCGAGGGGGCCTCCTACAATGAGCAGTTCTTC. Amino acids: CASSQTEGASYNEQFF. The chain links TRBV28 to TRBJ2-1, with 7 positions matching TRBD1. Looked up from germline, CDR1 is MDHEN and CDR2 is SYDVKM. The CDR3 consists of 16 residues. Germline trimming cut 6 bases from V and 0 bases from J; bases unmatched to any gene: 8. The entire variable domain, with the rest obtained from reference TRBV28 and TRBJ2-1, is as follows: DVKVTQSSRYLVKRTGEKVFLECVQDMDHENMFWYRQDPGLGLRLIYFSYDVKMKEKGDIPEGYSVSREKKERFSLILESASTNQTSMYLCASSQTEGASYNEQFFGPGTRLTVL.

This chain connects TRBV6-5 to TRBJ2-2; D gene unclear. Germline V gene data show CDR1 as MNHEY and CDR2 as SVGAGI. V shed 6 bases and J shed 3 bases, with 11 bases lying between them. CDR3 length: 14 residues. CDR3 residues: CASSPRWDTGELFF. The CDR3 nucleotides read TGTGCCAGCAGCCCCCGATGGGACACCGGGGAGCTGTTTTTT.

This clone was observed once. V is TRBV23-1 and J is TRBJ2-7, with D tentatively TRBD2 (5 bases). TRBV23-1 is placed among ORFs of uncertain function. Trimming took off 4 bases at V and 0 bases at J, with 13 bases between the two ends. This CDR3 has 15 amino acids. This chain's CDR3 is CASSRPRVPSYEQYF. As DNA, the CDR3 is TGCGCCAGCAGTCGACCGAGGGTCCCCTCCTACGAGCAGTACTTC.

CDR3: CASTLGGGGNTEAFF. The CDR3 bases are TGTGCCAGCACTCTAGGGGGTGGCGGGAACACTGAAGCTTTCTTT. The V gene is TRBV13, the J gene TRBJ1-1; tentative D call: TRBD1 (6 bases). Trimming shortened V by 7 bases and J by 1 base, and 16 bases separated the two germline ends. CDR3 length equals 15 residues. Germline-derived CDR1 and CDR2 are PRHDT and FYEKMQ (reference sequence).

The CDR3 here is CASSQRGIQETQYF. CDR3 in DNA: TGTGCCAGCAGCCAGAGAGGTATCCAAGAGACCCAGTACTTC. The chain has TRBV7-6 and TRBJ2-5; D gene ambiguous. V was shortened by 5 bases and J by 1 base, with 11 bases between the two germline ends. The CDR3 loop spans 14 amino acids. The germline CDR1 and CDR2 sequences are SGHVS and FNYEAQ. Filled out from reference TRBV7-6 and TRBJ2-5, the complete variable domain reads GAGVSQSPRYKVTKRGQDVALRCDPISGHVSLYWYRQALGQGPEFLTYFNYEAQQDKSGLPNDRFSAERPEGSISTLTIQRTEQRDSAMYRCASSQRGIQETQYFGPGTRLLVL.

The rearrangement joins TRBV10-3 to TRBJ2-1; 10 positions agree with TRBD2. The CDR3 loop spans 15 amino acids. Germline V gene sequence: CDR1 ENHRY, CDR2 SYGVKD. The V and J ends lost 8 bases and 2 bases, in that order; junction bases with no gene match: 6. Here the CDR3 reads CAIGEREGTYNEQFF. CDR3 DNA: TGTGCCATCGGGGAGCGGGAGGGCACCTACAATGAGCAGTTCTTC.

This clone was seen once. CDR3 in amino acids: CASSLGPREMNTEAFF. CDR3 bases: TGTGCCAGCAGTTTGGGACCTAGGGAGATGAACACTGAAGCTTTCTTT. V gene TRBV27 combines with J gene TRBJ1-1, with D possibly TRBD1 on 5 matching bases. There are 16 residues in the CDR3. V lost 3 bases to trimming and J lost 0 bases, with 14 bases between them. CDR1 and CDR2 from the germline V gene are MNHEY and SMNVEV (reference sequence).